This record looks at one T cell receptor beta chain sequence and its context. As yet, its antigen is unknown. V shed 3 bases and J shed 4 bases, with 9 bases lying between them. The CDR3 runs to 14 residues. Germline V lookup: CDR1 SEHNR, CDR2 FQNEAQ (reference sequence). Every bit of the isolated RNA underwent reverse transcription, so sequencing read expressed TCRB transcripts. Here immunoSEQ multiplex PCR was the method, and the copy in TCRdb shows in-frame clones only, minus some. The sample has fewer than 450,000 clones; approximately 13% are singletons. The entry originates in a study of beta chain features in type 1 diabetes. Study observations and caveats: When Type 1 diabetes patients were examined, their TCRB CDR3s proved moderately but significantly shorter in all four CD4+ subsets.

This sequence joins TRBV7-9 and TRBJ2-2, with D maybe TRBD1 (5 bases). The receptor's source is a woman between 18 and 29 years old with type 1 diabetes. The sample taken for sequencing was naive CD4+ T cells from blood. CDR3 sequence: CASSFSGATGELFF. The DNA of the CDR3 is TGTGCCAGCAGCTTCTCTGGGGCCACCGGGGAGCTGTTTTTT.